This TCR beta chain was captured in a study of cytomegalovirus exposure and HLA in healthy donors. Overall study results and limits: A later analysis found that most CMV-associated TCR beta chains appeared HLA-restricted. Presence/absence analysis assumed near-uniform sequencing depth across donors.

This clone has just a few counts. Its antigen is currently unknown. The germline gives CDR1 SGHVS, CDR2 FQNEAQ. The length of the CDR3 is 17 residues. Deletions cut 5 bases from V and 4 bases from J, with 20 bases between. 13 Jbeta primers and 60 Vbeta primers were used for the PCR. Authors' processing steps: Approximately 73 million unique TCR beta chains, 10 million to 14 million shared, were counted in a later analysis. Using immunoSEQ multiplex PCR, the repertoire was profiled, and TCRdb retains in-frame clones only, with some absent. The D gene and trimming were derived from the DNA, and the V and J assignments and clone size from that table. The sample has 75,000 to 90,000 clones, roughly 78% seen once; the top ten hold around 4.5%. When sampled, the donors appeared nominally healthy, though they likely had unrecorded immune exposures.

Sequencing was done on a sample of PBMCs. The origin of this receptor is a man aged 40-50 years in good health and CMV-seronegative. The genes are TRBV7-8 and TRBJ2-2; D might be TRBD2 (5 bases). The CDR3 sequence: CASSPPGVGVGTGELFF. The CDR3, as DNA: TGTGCCAGCAGCCCCCCCGGGGTTGGTGTAGGCACCGGGGAGCTGTTTTTT.